This T cell receptor beta chain was found in a study of T cells in Graves' hyperthyroidism and ophthalmopathy. Notes on the study in general: Model output signaled ophthalmopathy a median roughly six months ahead of onset.

This clonotype was detected a few times. Antigen: not known. TCR beta CDR3 region amplification was performed from RNA transcripts. During a first-round RT-PCR of the TCR CDR3, the HTBI primer set was used. TCRdb used MiXCR to reprocess the multiplex PCR reads, holding one entry per CDR3 protein. The table has approximately 510,000 distinct CDR3 sequences, approximately 48% seen once; the top ten hold about 45%. Exclusion criteria comprised uncontrolled infection, other autoimmune disease, pregnancy or lactation. Diagnosis rested on symptoms, serum thyroxine and TRAb, thyroid ultrasound, and orbital computed tomography. The ends were cut back, 3 bases at V and 7 bases at J, with 7 bases in the middle. CDR3 length: 13 residues. CDR1 and CDR2 (germline): SEHNR, FQNEAQ (reference sequence).

Sequenced: peripheral blood or thyroid tissue (not recorded which). The gene calls are TRBV7-9 and TRBJ1-6; D is uncertain. The sequence derives from an adult woman with Graves' disease, either hyperthyroidism or ophthalmopathy (not recorded which). In DNA, the CDR3 is TGTGCCAGCAGCTTGTTCGTGAATTCACCCCTCCACTTT. Protein: CASSLFVNSPLHF.